The 3 T cell receptor beta chains in this list originate from one sample, sequenced in a study of blood T cell repertoires in COVID-19 (dated by TCRdb to about 2020). The library was generated by the immunoSEQ multiplex PCR assay. In its TCRdb copy, this immuneACCESS table keeps in-frame sequences only and misses some clones. Where compared with another copy, unresolved V genes explain less than half of these, and the others have no known cause. For this sample there are about 270,000 clones; about 76% appear just once. Of the sample, 2.5% to 3% is held by the ten largest clones. The specimen was peripheral blood. The receptors shown here come from a woman in her sixties with active or convalescent COVID-19.

This rearrangement joins TRBV10-3 to TRBJ1-2; possible D gene TRBD1, 6 bases. Per the germline V gene, CDR1 is ENHRY and CDR2 is SYGVKD. This CDR3 has 14 residues. Trimming left V 6 bases short and J 8 bases short, with 19 bases between. The CDR3 reads CAIRDRDMGGGYTF. The CDR3 DNA sequence: TGTGCCATCAGAGACCGGGACATGGGCGGCGGCTACACCTTC.

As regards this clone: This sample includes further DNA sequences coding for the same CDR3. Here the CDR3 reads CASSESGLYGYTF. The CDR3 bases are TGTGCCAGCAGTGAATCTGGACTCTATGGCTACACCTTC. The chain combines TRBV25-1 with TRBJ1-2, with unresolved D. Germline CDR1 is MGHDK and CDR2 is SYGVNS. This CDR3 region has 13 residues. Trimming took 1 base from V and 4 from J, leaving 7 bases between them.

The rearrangement joins TRBV3-1 (or the pseudogene TRBV3-2) to TRBJ2-4; TRBD2 might be the D (6 bases). The ends were cut back, 0 bases at V and 1 base at J, with 13 bases in the middle. CDR3 size: 17 residues. CDR1 and CDR2 from the germline V gene are LGHDT and YNNKEL (reference sequence). For the CDR3, the DNA is TGTGCCAGCAGCCAAGATGTCGAAGGGAGGGCCAAAAACATTCAGTACTTC. Its translation is CASSQDVEGRAKNIQYF.